The TCR beta chain under discussion was sequenced for a study of control samples from healthy donors and cancer patients. A single count supports this clone. The germline gives CDR1 SGHNT, CDR2 YENEEA. V lost 0 bases, J lost 5 bases, and 12 bases lay in between. The CDR3 contains 15 residues. Sequencing used immunoSEQ multiplex PCR; TCRdb keeps in-frame clones, though not all of them. Here the sample spans 75,000 to 90,000 clones, over 75% being singletons. The chain employs TRBV11-3 and TRBJ2-3; D not resolved. Material for sequencing was blood. This sequence was found in a man between 50 and 59 years old in good health. Here the CDR3 DNA reads TGTGCCAGCAGCTTAGAGGGTGGGGTTGGAGATACGCAGTATTTT. It specifies CASSLEGGVGDTQYF.